The rows below give T cell receptor beta chains drawn from one sample of a study of molecular identifiers for immune sequencing clone quantification. TCRdb reanalysed the PCR reads using MiXCR and keeps one entry per CDR3 protein. The profile shows 550,000 to 750,000 distinct CDR3 sequences, approximately 20% of them singletons. Sequenced sample: naive CD8+ T cells from blood, with Jurkat cell RNA spiked in. The receptors originated from a human donor in good health. Some libraries in this study had Jurkat cell RNA spiked in. Both conserved end residues are part of each CDR3. D genes are given only for firm matches. Expanded clones get a size class; other rows say once, few or many, or leave the size out.

clone_size j_call v_call d_call cdr3_nt cdr3_aa
many TRBJ2-2 TRBV25-1 TRBD2 TGTGCCAGCAGCACACCCCCCCGGGTAGCGGGAGGGCCCGGGGAGCTGTTTTTT CASSTPPRVAGGPGELFF
few TRBJ2-5 TRBV7-6 TRBD2 TGTGCCAGCAGCTCGGGACTAGCGGGAATGTACCAAGAGACCCAGTACTTC CASSSGLAGMYQETQYF
. TRBJ1-1 TRBV15 . TGTGCCACCAGCAGAGAAAGGGGGGGTATAACTGAAGCTTTCTTT CATSRERGGITEAFF
many TRBJ2-1 TRBV7-2 . TGTGCCAGCAGCTTAGTTACCCACGACTCTGAGCAGTTCTTC CASSLVTHDSEQFF
many TRBJ2-3 TRBV13 TRBD2 TGTGCCAGCAGCTTCATCAACCCGGACAGGGCCCTAGCGGGAGGCGATACGCAGTATTTT CASSFINPDRALAGGDTQYF
many TRBJ2-3 TRBV4-1 TRBD2 TGCGCCAGCAGCCCGTCCGGGGGACTAGCGGAGACAGATACGCAGTATTTT CASSPSGGLAETDTQYF
few TRBJ2-2 TRBV6-5 . TGTGCCAGCAGTTACTCGGCGGGTTCCGGGGAGCTGTTTTTT CASSYSAGSGELFF
many TRBJ2-5 TRBV29-1 . TGCAGCGTTGAGGAGGCGGGGAAGGCGGAAGAGACCCAGTACTTC CSVEEAGKAEETQYF
. TRBJ2-7 TRBV28 TRBD2 TGTGCCAGCAGTTTGAAGCTTATGGCGGGAGTTTTTTACGAGCAGTACTTC CASSLKLMAGVFYEQYF
many TRBJ2-7 TRBV10-2 . TGCGCCAGCAGTGAACCAGGGGGGGAGGCCTACGAGCAGTACTTC CASSEPGGEAYEQYF
many TRBJ1-1 TRBV28 . TGTGCCAGCAGGAGGAATGGGCTGTGGGACACTGAAGCTTTCTTT CASRRNGLWDTEAFF
many TRBJ2-5 TRBV6-2/TRBV6-3 . TGTGCCAGCAGTTACCGGACTACCCTAGAGACCCAGTACTTC CASSYRTTLETQYF
. TRBJ2-1 TRBV10-3 . TGTGCCATCAGTGAATCAACGGGGGCCCCATACAATGAGCAGTTCTTC CAISESTGAPYNEQFF
many TRBJ1-1 TRBV20-1 . TGCAGTGCCTCGGGGAATTTGTTCACTGAAGCTTTCTTT CSASGNLFTEAFF
few TRBJ2-5 TRBV12-3/TRBV12-4 . TGTGCCAGCAGCCTCGGTGCTGGACACGCTAAAGAGACCCAGTACTTC CASSLGAGHAKETQYF
many TRBJ2-2 TRBV20-1 . TGCAGTGCGAGGGAGAACACCGGGGAGCTGTTTTTT CSARENTGELFF
many TRBJ1-4 TRBV28 . TGTGCCAGCAGTTACCAAGGGGTTAATGAAAAACTGTTTTTT CASSYQGVNEKLFF
. TRBJ2-1 TRBV2 TRBD2 TGTGCCAGGGGGGGGGAGTTTTCCTACAATGAGCAGTTCTTC CARGGEFSYNEQFF
. TRBJ1-1 TRBV19 TRBD1 TGTGCCAGTAGTACCGGGACAGGCGCCACTGAAGCTTTCTTT CASSTGTGATEAFF
many TRBJ2-7 TRBV4-3 . TGCGCCAGCAGCCAAGATCTTGCGGCTAGCTTCGACTACGAGCAGTACTTC CASSQDLAASFDYEQYF
many TRBJ1-5 TRBV24-1 . TGTGCCACCAGTGATTCCGAGGAGGACGAGAATCAGCCCCAGCATTTT CATSDSEEDENQPQHF
many TRBJ1-1 TRBV6-6 TRBD1 TGTGCCAGCAGTGACTTGACAGGGGGCCGTGACACTGAAGCTTTCTTT CASSDLTGGRDTEAFF
many TRBJ1-6 TRBV6-5 . TGTGCCAGCAGTTACTTAAAACGGACGGGCTATAATTCACCCCTCCACTTT CASSYLKRTGYNSPLHF
. TRBJ2-2 TRBV4-1 . TGCGCCAGCAGCCAAAGGGTTCAGCCCGGGGAGCTGTTTTTT CASSQRVQPGELFF
many TRBJ1-2 TRBV9 . TGTGCCAGCAGCTCAAGCCGGGACACTGAACCAGCTAACTATGGCTACACCTTC CASSSSRDTEPANYGYTF
few TRBJ1-4 TRBV6-2/TRBV6-3 . TGTGCCAGCAGTTACTCGAACCAGAATGAAAAACTGTTTTTT CASSYSNQNEKLFF
. TRBJ2-5 TRBV12-3/TRBV12-4 TRBD2 TGTGCCGGCAGTTTAGCGGGAGTCCAAGAGACCCAGTACTTC CAGSLAGVQETQYF
. TRBJ2-2 TRBV24-1 . TGTGCCACCGGTGATTTAACTACGGTGGGAACCGGGGAGCTGTTTTTT CATGDLTTVGTGELFF
few TRBJ2-7 TRBV28 . TGTGCCAGCAGTTTCCCAACAGGGATCCCCCCCCACGAGCAGTACTTC CASSFPTGIPPHEQYF
many TRBJ2-1 TRBV5-6 TRBD1 TGTGCCAGCAGCTTGGTGACGAGAGGGGGCTCTGAGCAGTTCTTC CASSLVTRGGSEQFF
many TRBJ2-7 TRBV7-9 TRBD1 TGTGCCAGCAGCCGACCGGGACAGGCCTACGAGCAGTACTTC CASSRPGQAYEQYF
few TRBJ1-3 TRBV7-9 . TGTGCTCTAAGAGAGGTCTACTCTGGAAACACCATATATTTT CALREVYSGNTIYF
many TRBJ1-2 TRBV6-5 . TGTGCCAGCAGTCCGGACCAGTCACTAAGCGCTAACTATGGCTACACCTTC CASSPDQSLSANYGYTF